This T cell receptor beta chain was sequenced in a study of blood T cell repertoires in COVID-19. On the study more broadly: The origin of the acute and convalescent COVID-19 samples was the United States, Italy and Spain.

Germline V gene lookup returns CDR1 SGHRS and CDR2 YFSETQ. This CDR3 is built from 13 residues. Trimming pared 2 bases from V and 6 bases from J, leaving 9 bases between. Per the study methods: Researchers report that nucleated cell counts were estimated from reference gene primer amplification. The data were produced by immunoSEQ multiplex PCR, yet TCRdb's version contains in-frame clones alone and is incomplete. For V, J and clone size, that table is used; D and trimming come from the DNA. The table includes approximately 270,000 clones, approximately 88% detected once. Patients in Seattle were enrolled during active infection, then followed longitudinally.

Input material: peripheral blood. V gene TRBV5-1 combines with J gene TRBJ2-1; a weak D match, TRBD2 (5 bases). The TCR was taken from a woman aged 25 to 39 with COVID-19, enrolled during active disease. In DNA, the CDR3 is TGCGCCAGCAGCTTAGCGGTCGGCAATGAGCAGTTCTTC. Translated, it gives CASSLAVGNEQFF.